Shown below are 23 T cell receptor beta chains from a single sample sequenced in a study of T cells in Graves' hyperthyroidism and ophthalmopathy. What was amplified from RNA transcripts were TCR beta CDR3 regions. Using the HTBI primer set, a first-round RT-PCR was run on the TCR CDR3. From the multiplex PCR reads, TCRdb called clonotypes with MiXCR, one entry per CDR3 protein. The data show around 350,000 distinct CDR3 sequences, with 19% seen just once and about 4% held by the top ten. Sequenced: blood. All receptors derive from a woman aged 18-29 years with Graves' hyperthyroidism.

The CDR3 DNA is TGTGCCAGCAGTTTAGACGCGGGTAACTATGGCTACACCTTC. Protein: CASSLDAGNYGYTF. The chain couples TRBV2 to TRBJ1-2; D gene ambiguous. The CDR3 is 14 residues long. Trimming removed 5 bases from V and 1 base from J, with 11 bases in between. CDR1 and CDR2 (germline): SNHLY, FYNNEI.

Many counts were recorded for this clonotype. The chain joins TRBV2 to TRBJ2-5, with D possibly TRBD1 on 5 matching bases. Trimming removed 2 bases from V and 3 bases from J, with 13 bases in between. The CDR3 totals 15 residues. The germline V gene encodes CDR1 SNHLY and CDR2 FYNNEI. Here the CDR3 reads CASSEPLTAEETQYF. The CDR3 DNA follows: TGTGCCAGCAGTGAACCTTTGACAGCTGAAGAGACCCAGTACTTC.

This clonotype has a count of ten or more. This rearrangement joins TRBV11-2 to TRBJ1-3, with TRBD1 as a possible D gene (6 bases). Germline V gene lookup returns CDR1 SGHAT and CDR2 FQNNGV. The CDR3 spans 15 residues. Trimming left V 5 bases short and J 2 bases short, with 13 bases between. This chain's CDR3 is CASSLGQTTGNTIYF. DNA of the CDR3: TGTGCCAGCAGCCTCGGACAGACTACTGGAAACACCATATATTTT.

This clonotype showed up many times. The rearrangement uses TRBV10-1 and TRBJ2-7, with TRBD1 matching 10 bases. The germline CDR1 and CDR2 sequences are WNHNN and SYGVQD (reference sequence). The CDR3 extends over 15 amino acids. V dropped 3 bases and J dropped 3; count of bases not matched to a gene: 5. CDR3 nucleotides: TGCGCCAGCAGTGACTCGGGACAGGGGTGCTACGAGCAGTACTTC. Translating it yields CASSDSGQGCYEQYF.

The chain employs TRBV5-1 and TRBJ2-5, with 7 positions matching TRBD1. Looked up from germline, CDR1 is SGHRS and CDR2 is YFSETQ. Trimming took 3 bases from V and 2 from J; bases not matched to a gene: 7. CDR3 length equals 15 residues. The CDR3 DNA reads TGCGCCAGCAGCTCAGAGGGACAGCCTCAAGAGACCCAGTACTTC. Its translation: CASSSEGQPQETQYF.

This clonotype has ten or more counts. V gene TRBV20-1 combines with J gene TRBJ1-6; 8 bases are shared with TRBD1. The CDR3 is 13 residues long. The J segment lost 6 bases and the V segment lost 5 bases, leaving 3 bases of the junction unmatched. Germline assignment: CDR1 DFQATT and CDR2 SNEGSKA (reference sequence). CDR3 sequence reads: CSAGQGTNSPLHF. The DNA of the CDR3 is TGCAGTGCTGGACAGGGTACTAATTCACCCCTCCACTTT.

In this sample, this clonotype turned up many times. The V gene is TRBV10-1, the J gene TRBJ1-1; D unclear. Per the germline V gene, CDR1 is WNHNN and CDR2 is SYGVQD (reference sequence). CDR3 length equals 13 residues. V was shortened by 6 bases and J by 1 base, with 9 bases between the two germline ends. CDR3 region: CASRPDANTEAFF. The CDR3, as DNA: TGCGCCAGCAGGCCGGACGCGAACACTGAAGCTTTCTTT.

This clonotype was seen many times. The V call is TRBV7-8, the J call TRBJ2-7; 9 nucleotides align to TRBD1. Germline V gives CDR1 SGHVS, CDR2 FQNEAQ. This CDR3 contains 14 residues. V lost 7 bases and J lost 6; bases outside the gene matches: 10. The CDR3 DNA reads as TGTGCCAGCACCGCGGACAGGGGTTCGTCCGAGCAGTACTTC. Translated, it gives CASTADRGSSEQYF. Combining the CDR3 with reference TRBV7-8 and TRBJ2-7 gives the whole variable domain GAGVSQSPRYKVAKRGQDVALRCDPISGHVSLFWYQQALGQGPEFLTYFQNEAQLDKSGLPSDRFFAERPEGSVSTLKIQRTQQEDSAVYLCASTADRGSSEQYFGPGTRLTVT.

This clonotype was seen at least ten times. The genes are TRBV20-1 and TRBJ1-2; D remains unclear. Trimming took 1 base from V and 6 from J, leaving 3 bases between them. The CDR3 totals 10 residues. CDR1 is DFQATT, CDR2 SNEGSKA, per germline (reference sequence). The CDR3 DNA reads as TGCAGTGCTAGAGTAGATGGCTACACCTTC. Translated: CSARVDGYTF.

This clonotype was seen many times. The rearrangement uses TRBV5-1 and TRBJ1-1; D unclear. V lost 4 bases, J lost 1 base, and 14 bases lay in between. The CDR3 covers 15 residues. Germline loops: CDR1 SGHRS, CDR2 YFSETQ. The CDR3 here is CASSRRTGWNTEAFF. CDR3 DNA sequence: TGCGCCAGCAGCAGGCGGACCGGGTGGAACACTGAAGCTTTCTTT.

In this sample, this clonotype turned up many times. This rearrangement joins TRBV7-8 to TRBJ1-2, with D unresolved. Germline-derived CDR1 and CDR2 are SGHVS and FQNEAQ. Between the trimmed V and J ends, which lost 2 bases and 4 bases, there was a span of 14 bases. The CDR3 sequence is 15 residues long. CDR3 loop: CASSLLSTPSYGYTF. The DNA for the CDR3 is TGTGCCAGCAGCTTACTCTCGACACCTTCCTATGGCTACACCTTC. Supplemented by reference TRBV7-8 and TRBJ1-2, the full variable domain reads GAGVSQSPRYKVAKRGQDVALRCDPISGHVSLFWYQQALGQGPEFLTYFQNEAQLDKSGLPSDRFFAERPEGSVSTLKIQRTQQEDSAVYLCASSLLSTPSYGYTFGSGTRLTVV.

This clonotype appeared many times. The chain combines TRBV24-1 with TRBJ2-7; unclear D gene. From germline, CDR1 is KGHDR and CDR2 SFDVKD. Deletions cut 12 bases from V and 3 bases from J, with 17 bases between. The CDR3 sequence is 13 residues long. CDR3 DNA sequence: TGTGCCTCTTCAGCTTCCCTGGGCTACGAGCAGTACTTC. This translates into CASSASLGYEQYF.

In this sample, this clonotype turned up many times. The chain recombines TRBV12-3 or TRBV12-4 with TRBJ1-3; D possibly corresponds to TRBD1 (6 bases). The CDR3 is made up of 12 amino acids. Deletions cut 3 bases from V and 7 bases from J, with 7 bases between. The CDR3 is CASSFQGNTIYF. CDR3 DNA sequence: TGTGCCAGCAGTTTTCAGGGGAACACCATATATTTT.

As for this clonotype: A much larger clone differs from this one at a single base, so this may be a read error. The chain has TRBV20-1 and TRBJ2-5, with a tentative D call TRBD2 (7 bases). Per germline, CDR1 DFQATT and CDR2 SNEGSKA (reference sequence). The CDR3 is made up of 14 amino acids. CDR3 DNA: TGCAGTGCTCCCGAAGGGGGGGATTTTGAGACCCGGTACTTC. Protein: CSAPEGGDFETRYF.

Ten or more counts support this clonotype. This sequence joins TRBV5-1 and TRBJ2-4, with D uncertain. The CDR3 sequence is 17 residues long. Germline V gene sequence: CDR1 SGHRS, CDR2 YFSETQ. The V end lost 0 bases, the J end lost 1 base, and 14 bases lay between the germline ends. The CDR3 sequence is CASSLGPYTGAKNIQYF. In nucleotides, the CDR3 is TGCGCCAGCAGCTTGGGACCCTATACGGGCGCCAAAAACATTCAGTACTTC.

The chain links TRBV12-3 or TRBV12-4 to TRBJ2-7; TRBD1 agrees at 9 bases. Trimming took 6 bases from V and 6 from J; bases not matched to a gene: 12. This CDR3 region has 15 residues. Here the CDR3 reads CASSLVGTGFREQYF. For the CDR3, the DNA is TGTGCCAGCAGCTTGGTGGGGACAGGGTTTCGCGAGCAGTACTTC.

This clonotype was detected ten times or more. An end of the junction does not agree with germline; a read error may underlie this. The chain couples TRBV12-3 or TRBV12-4 to TRBJ1-5; D is possibly TRBD1 (6 bases). CDR3 length: 15 residues. The CDR3 bases are TGTGCCAGCAGCTTAGGGATGGGGGGCGATCAGCCCCAGCATTTT. Translating it yields CASSLGMGGDQPQHF.

This clonotype was seen many times. This chain connects TRBV6-4 to TRBJ1-3; 7 bases agree with TRBD1. The CDR3 loop spans 17 amino acids. CDR1 is MRHNA and CDR2 is SNTAGT in the germline V gene. Trimming cost V 5 bases and J 0 bases; bases outside gene matches: 10. In DNA form, the CDR3 reads TGTGCCAGCAGTCAGACAGGGAGGCCTCTCTCTGGAAACACCATATATTTT. Protein sequence: CASSQTGRPLSGNTIYF.

The sample holds a few counts of this clonotype. This chain connects TRBV3-1 to TRBJ1-2; weak D call: TRBD1 (5 bases). The V gene lost 6 bases and the J gene lost 5 bases, with 19 bases spanning the gap. The germline V gene encodes CDR1 LGHDT and CDR2 YNNKEL (reference sequence). CDR3 length equals 15 residues. CDR3 protein: CASSSGWGSGYGYTF. CDR3 in DNA: TGTGCCAGCAGTTCTGGTTGGGGGTCGGGATATGGCTACACCTTC.

The chain is built from TRBV29-1 and TRBJ1-2, with 7 bases lining up with TRBD1. With V trimmed by 6 bases and J by 1 base, 2 bases remained unmatched. Germline V gene data show CDR1 as SQVTM and CDR2 as ANQGSEA. This CDR3 region has 12 residues. CDR3 sequence reads: CSVGDSNYGYTF. The CDR3 DNA reads as TGCAGCGTGGGGGACAGTAACTATGGCTACACCTTC.

This clonotype showed up many times. The chain uses TRBV20-1 and TRBJ2-5; a weak D match, TRBD2 (6 bases). The CDR3 has 11 residues. V lost 3 bases and J 5 bases, leaving 7 bases between the germline ends. CDR1 and CDR2 from the germline V gene are DFQATT and SNEGSKA (reference sequence). The CDR3 loop is CSASGSETQYF. The CDR3 DNA follows: TGCAGTGCTAGCGGGAGTGAGACCCAGTACTTC.

The sample holds many counts of this clonotype. V usage is TRBV7-8 and J usage is TRBJ2-2; D is unresolved. V was clipped by 0 bases and J by 8 bases, with 16 bases between them. Germline loops: CDR1 SGHVS, CDR2 FQNEAQ. The CDR3 consists of 16 residues. DNA for the CDR3: TGTGCCAGCAGCTTAGCCCCCCTTTTTAAGAGAGGGGAGCTGTTTTTT. It codes for CASSLAPLFKRGELFF.

This clonotype was recorded many times. The rearrangement links TRBV2 to TRBJ2-5; 9 bases match TRBD1. J lost 1 base, V lost 6 bases, and 6 bases had no gene match. The CDR3 contains 15 residues. Germline values: CDR1 SNHLY, CDR2 FYNNEI. In nucleotides, the CDR3 is TGTGCCAGCAGCGCGGGACAGGGAATCCAAGAGACCCAGTACTTC. Its protein is CASSAGQGIQETQYF. Full variable domain (missing parts from reference TRBV2 and TRBJ2-5): EPEVTQTPSHQVTQMGQEVILRCVPISNHLYFYWYRQILGQKVEFLVSFYNNEISEKSEIFDDQFSVERPDGSNFTLKIRSTKLEDSAMYFCASSAGQGIQETQYFGPGTRLLVL.